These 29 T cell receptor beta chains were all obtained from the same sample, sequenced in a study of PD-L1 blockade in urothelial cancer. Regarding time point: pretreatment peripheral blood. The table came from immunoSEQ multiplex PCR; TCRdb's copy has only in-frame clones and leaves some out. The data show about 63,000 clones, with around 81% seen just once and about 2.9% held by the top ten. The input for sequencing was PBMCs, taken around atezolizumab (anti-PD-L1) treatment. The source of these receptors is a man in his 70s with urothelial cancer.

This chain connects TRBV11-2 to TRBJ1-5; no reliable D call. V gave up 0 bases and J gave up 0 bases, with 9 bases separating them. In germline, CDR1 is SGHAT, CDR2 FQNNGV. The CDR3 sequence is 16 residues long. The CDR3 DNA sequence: TGTGCCAGCAGCTTAGATTCCAGGAATAGCAATCAGCCCCAGCATTTT. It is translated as CASSLDSRNSNQPQHF.

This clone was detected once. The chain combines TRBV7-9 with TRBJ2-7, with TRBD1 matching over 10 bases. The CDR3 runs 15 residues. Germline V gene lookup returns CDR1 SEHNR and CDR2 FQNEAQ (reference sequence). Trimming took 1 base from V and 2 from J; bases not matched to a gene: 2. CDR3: CASSLGTGGAYEQYF. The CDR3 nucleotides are TGTGCCAGCAGCTTAGGGACAGGGGGAGCCTACGAGCAGTACTTC.

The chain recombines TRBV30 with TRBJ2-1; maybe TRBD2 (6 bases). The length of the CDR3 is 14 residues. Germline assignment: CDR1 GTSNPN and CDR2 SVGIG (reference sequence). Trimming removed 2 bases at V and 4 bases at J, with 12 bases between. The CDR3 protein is CAWSRRGLYNEQFF. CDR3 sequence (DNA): TGTGCCTGGAGTAGGAGGGGCCTTTACAATGAGCAGTTCTTC.

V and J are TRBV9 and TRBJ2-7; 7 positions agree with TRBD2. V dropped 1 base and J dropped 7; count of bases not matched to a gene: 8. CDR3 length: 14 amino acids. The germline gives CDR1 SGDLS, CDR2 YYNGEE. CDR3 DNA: TGTGCCAGCAGCGTAAACCCCGCGGGAGCAGAGCAGTACTTC. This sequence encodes CASSVNPAGAEQYF. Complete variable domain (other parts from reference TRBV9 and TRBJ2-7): DSGVTQTPKHLITATGQRVTLRCSPRSGDLSVYWYQQSLDQGLQFLIQYYNGEERAKGNILERFSAQQFPDLHSELNLSSLELGDSALYFCASSVNPAGAEQYFGPGTRLTVT.

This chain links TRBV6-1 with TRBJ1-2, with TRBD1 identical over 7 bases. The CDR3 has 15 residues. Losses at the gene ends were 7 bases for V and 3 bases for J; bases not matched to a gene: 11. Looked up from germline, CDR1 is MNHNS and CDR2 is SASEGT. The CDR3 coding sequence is TGTGCCAGCACTACTGGACAGGCGCTGCACTATGGCTACACCTTC. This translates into CASTTGQALHYGYTF.

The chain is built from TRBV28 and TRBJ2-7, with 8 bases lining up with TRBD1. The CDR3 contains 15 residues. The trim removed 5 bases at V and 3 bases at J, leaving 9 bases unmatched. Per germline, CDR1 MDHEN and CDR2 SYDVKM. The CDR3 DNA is TGTGCCAGCAGTGAACCGGGACAGGTGAACTACGAGCAGTACTTC. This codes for CASSEPGQVNYEQYF.

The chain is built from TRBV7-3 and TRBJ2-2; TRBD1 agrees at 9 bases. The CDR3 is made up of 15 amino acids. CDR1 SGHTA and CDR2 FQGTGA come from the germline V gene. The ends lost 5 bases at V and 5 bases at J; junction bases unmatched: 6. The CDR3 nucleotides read TGTGCCAGCAGCCTAGGACAGGGGAGGACCGGGGAGCTGTTTTTT. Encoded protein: CASSLGQGRTGELFF.

The CDR3 DNA sequence: TGTGCCAGCAGCCCCAACAGGGGACGCACCGGGAAACTGTTTTTT. This codes for CASSPNRGRTGKLFF. The chain combines TRBV2 with TRBJ1-4; 7 nucleotides match TRBD1. Germline CDR1 is SNHLY and CDR2 is FYNNEI. Unmatched junction bases numbered 15, after V lost 6 bases and J lost 11 bases. This CDR3 region has 15 residues. Full variable domain (missing parts from reference TRBV2 and TRBJ1-4): EPEVTQTPSHQVTQMGQEVILRCVPISNHLYFYWYRQILGQKVEFLVSFYNNEISEKSEIFDDQFSVERPDGSNFTLKIRSTKLEDSAMYFCASSPNRGRTGKLFFGSGTQLSVL.

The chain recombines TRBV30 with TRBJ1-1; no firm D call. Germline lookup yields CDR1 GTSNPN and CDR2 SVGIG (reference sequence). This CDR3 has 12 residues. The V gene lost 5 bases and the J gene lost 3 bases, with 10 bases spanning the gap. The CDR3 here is CAWGLGDTEAFF. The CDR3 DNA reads TGTGCCTGGGGACTTGGAGACACTGAAGCTTTCTTT.

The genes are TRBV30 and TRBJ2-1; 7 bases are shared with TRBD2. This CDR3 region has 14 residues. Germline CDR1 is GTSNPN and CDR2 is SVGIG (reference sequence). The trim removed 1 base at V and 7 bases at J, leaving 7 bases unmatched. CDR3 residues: CAWSASWEGNEQFF. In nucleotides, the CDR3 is TGTGCCTGGAGTGCAAGTTGGGAGGGGAATGAGCAGTTCTTC.

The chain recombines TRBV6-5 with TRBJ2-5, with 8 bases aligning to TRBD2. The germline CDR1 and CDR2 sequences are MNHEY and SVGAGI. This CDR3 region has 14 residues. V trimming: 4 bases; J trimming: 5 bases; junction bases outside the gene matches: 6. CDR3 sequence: CASSWSGSVETQYF. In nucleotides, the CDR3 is TGTGCCAGCAGTTGGAGCGGGAGTGTGGAGACCCAGTACTTC.

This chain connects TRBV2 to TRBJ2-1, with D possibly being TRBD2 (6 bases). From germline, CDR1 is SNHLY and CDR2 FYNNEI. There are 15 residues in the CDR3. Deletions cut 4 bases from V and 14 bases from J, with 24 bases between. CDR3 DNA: TGTGCCAGCAGTGTCACGTCGTCGTCCCTAGGGACTGAGTTCTTC. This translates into CASSVTSSSLGTEFF. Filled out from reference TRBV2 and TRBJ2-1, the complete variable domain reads EPEVTQTPSHQVTQMGQEVILRCVPISNHLYFYWYRQILGQKVEFLVSFYNNEISEKSEIFDDQFSVERPDGSNFTLKIRSTKLEDSAMYFCASSVTSSSLGTEFFGPGTRLTVL.

The CDR3 here is CSVGQGARYGYTF. The CDR3 region has the DNA TGCAGCGTTGGACAGGGGGCTAGGTATGGCTACACCTTC. The chain links TRBV29-1 to TRBJ1-2, with TRBD1 identical over 10 bases. This CDR3 region has 13 residues. V dropped 4 bases and J dropped 5; count of bases not matched to a gene: 4. The germline gives CDR1 SQVTM, CDR2 ANQGSEA.

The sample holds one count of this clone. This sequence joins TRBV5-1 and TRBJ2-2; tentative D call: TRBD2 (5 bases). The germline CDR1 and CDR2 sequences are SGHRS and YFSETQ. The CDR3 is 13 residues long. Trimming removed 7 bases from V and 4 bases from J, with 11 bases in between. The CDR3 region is CASSAEITGELFF. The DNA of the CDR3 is TGCGCCAGCTCAGCGGAAATCACCGGGGAGCTGTTTTTT.

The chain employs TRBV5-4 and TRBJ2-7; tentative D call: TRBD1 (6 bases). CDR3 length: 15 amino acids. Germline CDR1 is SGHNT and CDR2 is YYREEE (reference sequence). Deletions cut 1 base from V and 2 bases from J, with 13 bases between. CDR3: CASSLNRVSTYEQYF. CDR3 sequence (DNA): TGTGCCAGCAGCTTGAACAGGGTATCAACCTACGAGCAGTACTTC.

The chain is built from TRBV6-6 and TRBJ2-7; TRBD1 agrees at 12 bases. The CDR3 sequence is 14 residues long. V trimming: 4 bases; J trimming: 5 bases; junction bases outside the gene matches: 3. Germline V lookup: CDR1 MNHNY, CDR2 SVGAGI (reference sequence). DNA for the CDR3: TGTGCCAGCAGTTTCCGGGACAGGGGGCACGAGCAGTACTTC. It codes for CASSFRDRGHEQYF.

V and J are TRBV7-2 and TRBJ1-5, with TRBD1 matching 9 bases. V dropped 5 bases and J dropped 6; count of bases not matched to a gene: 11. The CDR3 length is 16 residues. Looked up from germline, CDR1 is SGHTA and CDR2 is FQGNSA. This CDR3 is CASSGATGGKFQPQHF. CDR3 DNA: TGTGCCAGCAGCGGAGCGACAGGGGGAAAGTTTCAGCCCCAGCATTTT.

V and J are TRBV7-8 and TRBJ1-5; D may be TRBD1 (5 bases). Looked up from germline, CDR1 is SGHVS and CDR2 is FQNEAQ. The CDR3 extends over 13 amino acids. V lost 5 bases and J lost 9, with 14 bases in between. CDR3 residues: CASSPRGDGPQHF. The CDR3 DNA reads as TGTGCCAGCAGCCCTCGGGGGGACGGGCCCCAGCATTTT.

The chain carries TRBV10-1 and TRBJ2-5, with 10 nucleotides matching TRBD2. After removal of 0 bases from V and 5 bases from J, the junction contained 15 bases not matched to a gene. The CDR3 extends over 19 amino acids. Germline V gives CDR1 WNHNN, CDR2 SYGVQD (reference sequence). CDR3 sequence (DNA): TGCGCCAGCAGTGAGTCAGGCCCTAGCGGGAGTAGTTTTGGGGAGACCCAGTACTTC. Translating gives CASSESGPSGSSFGETQYF.

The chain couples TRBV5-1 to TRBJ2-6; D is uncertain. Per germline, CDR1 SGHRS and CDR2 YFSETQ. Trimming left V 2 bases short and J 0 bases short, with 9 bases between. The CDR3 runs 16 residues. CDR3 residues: CASSFVASSGANVLTF. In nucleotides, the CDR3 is TGCGCCAGCAGCTTCGTAGCTAGCTCTGGGGCCAACGTCCTGACTTTC.

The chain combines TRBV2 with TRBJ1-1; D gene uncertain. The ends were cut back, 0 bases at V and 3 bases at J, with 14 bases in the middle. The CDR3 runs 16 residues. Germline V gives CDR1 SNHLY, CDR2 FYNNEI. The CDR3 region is CASSEALFSSDTEAFF. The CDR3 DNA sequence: TGTGCCAGCAGTGAAGCGCTTTTTTCCAGCGACACTGAAGCTTTCTTT.

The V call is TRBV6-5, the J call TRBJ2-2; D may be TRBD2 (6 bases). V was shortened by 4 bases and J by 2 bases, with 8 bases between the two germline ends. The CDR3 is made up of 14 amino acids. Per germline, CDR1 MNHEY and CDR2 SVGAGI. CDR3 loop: CASSFGGNTGELFF. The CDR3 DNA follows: TGTGCCAGCAGTTTCGGGGGAAACACCGGGGAGCTGTTTTTT.

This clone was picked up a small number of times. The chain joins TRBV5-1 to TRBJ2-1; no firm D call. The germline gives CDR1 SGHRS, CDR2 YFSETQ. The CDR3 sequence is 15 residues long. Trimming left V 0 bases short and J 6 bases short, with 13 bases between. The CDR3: CASSLADKESNEQFF. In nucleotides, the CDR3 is TGCGCCAGCAGCTTGGCCGACAAAGAGAGCAATGAGCAGTTCTTC.

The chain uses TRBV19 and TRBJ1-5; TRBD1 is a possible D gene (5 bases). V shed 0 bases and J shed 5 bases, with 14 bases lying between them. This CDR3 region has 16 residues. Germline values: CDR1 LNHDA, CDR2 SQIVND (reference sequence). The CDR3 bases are TGTGCCAGTAGTATAGAGGGGCAAAGTTTTGATCAGCCCCAGCATTTT. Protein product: CASSIEGQSFDQPQHF.

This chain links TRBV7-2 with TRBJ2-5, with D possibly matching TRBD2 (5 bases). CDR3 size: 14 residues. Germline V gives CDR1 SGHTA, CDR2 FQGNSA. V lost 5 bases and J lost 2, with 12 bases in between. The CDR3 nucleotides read TGTGCCAGCAGCGAGGACTTGGGACAAGAGACCCAGTACTTC. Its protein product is CASSEDLGQETQYF.

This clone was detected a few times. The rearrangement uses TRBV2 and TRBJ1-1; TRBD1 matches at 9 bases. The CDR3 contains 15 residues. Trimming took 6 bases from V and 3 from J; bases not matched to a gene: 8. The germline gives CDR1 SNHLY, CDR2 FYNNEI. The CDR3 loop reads CASRTGQGSYTEAFF. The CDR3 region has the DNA TGTGCCAGCAGAACGGGACAGGGTTCCTACACTGAAGCTTTCTTT.

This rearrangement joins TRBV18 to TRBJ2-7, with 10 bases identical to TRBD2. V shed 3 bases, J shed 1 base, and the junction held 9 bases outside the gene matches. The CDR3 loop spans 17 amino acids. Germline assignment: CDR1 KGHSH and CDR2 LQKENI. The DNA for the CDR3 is TGTGCCAGCTCACCGGGAGCGGGAGGGCCGAAATCCTACGAGCAGTACTTC. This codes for CASSPGAGGPKSYEQYF.

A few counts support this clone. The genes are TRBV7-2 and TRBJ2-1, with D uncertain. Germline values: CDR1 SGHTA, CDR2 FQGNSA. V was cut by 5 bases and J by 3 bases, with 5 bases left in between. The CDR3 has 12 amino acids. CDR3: CASSAYYNEQFF. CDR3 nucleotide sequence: TGTGCCAGCAGCGCCTACTACAATGAGCAGTTCTTC.

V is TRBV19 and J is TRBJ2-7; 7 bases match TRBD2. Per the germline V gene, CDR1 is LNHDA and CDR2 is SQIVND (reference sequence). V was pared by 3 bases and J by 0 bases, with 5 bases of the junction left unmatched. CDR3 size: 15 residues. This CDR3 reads CASSIEAGFSYEQYF. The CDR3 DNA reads TGTGCCAGTAGTATCGAAGCGGGGTTCTCCTACGAGCAGTACTTC.